Below, 28 T cell receptor beta chains from the same sample are listed, as sequenced in a study of cytomegalovirus exposure and HLA in healthy donors. This PCR relied on a set of 60 Vbeta primers and 13 Jbeta primers. The protocol was immunoSEQ multiplex PCR, while the TCRdb copy is restricted to in-frame clones and leaves out a portion. The data contain some 110,000 clones, around 77% of them seen just once; the ten biggest clones take up roughly 13%. The sample was PBMCs. The receptor set was obtained from a middle-aged woman in good health and CMV-seropositive.

The chain recombines TRBV2 with TRBJ2-2; D is ambiguous. CDR1 SNHLY and CDR2 FYNNEI come from the germline V gene. The ends were cut back, 8 bases at V and 7 bases at J, with 17 bases in the middle. This CDR3 has 14 amino acids. The chain's CDR3 is CASGLGLASGELFF. As DNA, the CDR3 is TGTGCCAGCGGTCTAGGATTAGCCAGCGGGGAGCTGTTTTTT. Filled out from reference TRBV2 and TRBJ2-2, the complete variable domain reads EPEVTQTPSHQVTQMGQEVILRCVPISNHLYFYWYRQILGQKVEFLVSFYNNEISEKSEIFDDQFSVERPDGSNFTLKIRSTKLEDSAMYFCASGLGLASGELFFGEGSRLTVL.

The CDR3 spells CASSSDSNYGYTF. The DNA of the CDR3 is TGTGCCAGCAGCTCGGACAGTAACTATGGCTACACCTTC. V and J are TRBV11-2 and TRBJ1-2, with a possible D match to TRBD1 (6 bases). This CDR3 is 13 amino acids long. V was cut by 4 bases and J by 1 base, with 7 bases left in between. The germline V gene encodes CDR1 SGHAT and CDR2 FQNNGV.

The sample holds a few counts of this clone. The rearrangement links TRBV11-2 to TRBJ2-5, with a weak D call TRBD2 (6 bases). This CDR3 contains 17 residues. Per the germline V gene, CDR1 is SGHAT and CDR2 is FQNNGV. Trimming pared 5 bases from V and 3 bases from J, leaving 22 bases between. DNA for the CDR3: TGTGCCAGCAGCCCGCTAGGTTGGCGGGGCAAAGAAGAGACCCAGTACTTC. The encoded protein is CASSPLGWRGKEETQYF.

The rearrangement links TRBV19 to TRBJ1-1, with D tentatively TRBD1 (5 bases). There are 14 residues in the CDR3. Germline V gives CDR1 LNHDA, CDR2 SQIVND (reference sequence). The germline V and J ends were trimmed by 6 bases and 2 bases, with 13 bases remaining between them. The CDR3 loop is CASRLGGLNTEAFF. The CDR3 DNA sequence: TGTGCCAGTAGACTCGGGGGTCTAAACACTGAAGCTTTCTTT.

Regarding this clone: Sequence at one end of the junction differs from germline and may be a read error. The J gene is TRBJ2-2, the V gene TRBV7-9; D is possibly TRBD1 (6 bases). Germline values: CDR1 SEHNR, CDR2 FQNEAQ (reference sequence). The CDR3 has 14 residues. Written as DNA, the CDR3 is TGTGCCAGCGGCTTAGTAGGGGGTACCGGGGAGCTGTTTTTT. This gives the protein CASGLVGGTGELFF.

The CDR3 region is CASAENTATNEKLFF. In DNA form, the CDR3 reads TGCGCCAGCGCGGAGAACACCGCAACTAATGAAAAACTGTTTTTT. The V call is TRBV5-1, the J call TRBJ1-4; no reliable D call. This CDR3 region has 15 residues. V lost 7 bases and J lost 0, with 13 bases in between. Germline V gene data show CDR1 as SGHRS and CDR2 as YFSETQ.

V is TRBV11-2 and J is TRBJ2-7, with 7 bases identical to TRBD2. The V segment lost 3 bases and the J segment 7 bases; nucleotides outside the gene matches: 6. The CDR3 is made up of 13 amino acids. CDR1 SGHAT and CDR2 FQNNGV come from the germline V gene. DNA for the CDR3: TGTGCCAGCAGCTTGATCTGGGGGGGTGAGCAGTACTTC. Its protein is CASSLIWGGEQYF.

The J gene is TRBJ1-5, the V gene TRBV5-1; D is perhaps TRBD1 (5 bases). The CDR3 spans 15 residues. Trimming pared 4 bases from V and 4 bases from J, leaving 15 bases between. Germline lookup yields CDR1 SGHRS and CDR2 YFSETQ. As DNA, the CDR3 is TGCGCCAGCAGCCCAGGGACTGTGAGTAATCAGCCCCAGCATTTT. Translating it yields CASSPGTVSNQPQHF.

This clone was counted a few times. The J gene is TRBJ2-5, the V gene TRBV27; 7 positions agree with TRBD2. V shed 10 bases, J shed 5 bases, and the junction held 10 bases outside the gene matches. The CDR3 has 13 amino acids. Germline V gene sequence: CDR1 MNHEY, CDR2 SMNVEV (reference sequence). For the CDR3, the DNA is TGTGCCATCCCCCAGACTAGCCGGGAGACCCAGTACTTC. Amino acids: CAIPQTSRETQYF.

The sample holds one count of this clone. The chain uses TRBV27 and TRBJ1-4, with D hard to call. Germline V gene data show CDR1 as MNHEY and CDR2 as SMNVEV (reference sequence). The CDR3 consists of 13 residues. Trimming took 8 bases from V and 2 from J, leaving 9 bases between them. The CDR3 is CASRLRTNEKLFF. DNA of the CDR3: TGTGCCAGCCGCTTGCGGACTAATGAAAAACTGTTTTTT.

This clone appeared once. The chain is built from TRBV7-3 and TRBJ2-1; D is perhaps TRBD2 (5 bases). CDR3 size: 18 residues. V was trimmed by 2 bases and J by 8 bases, leaving 25 bases between them. Per the germline V gene, CDR1 is SGHTA and CDR2 is FQGTGA. The CDR3 DNA reads as TGTGCCAGCAGCTTACTTGGTTTGAGTGGGAGCAGGATGGATGAGCAGTTCTTC. It specifies CASSLLGLSGSRMDEQFF. The entire variable domain, with the rest obtained from reference TRBV7-3 and TRBJ2-1, is as follows: GAGVSQTPSNKVTEKGKYVELRCDPISGHTALYWYRQSLGQGPEFLIYFQGTGAADDSGLPNDRFFAVRPEGSVSTLKIQRTERGDSAVYLCASSLLGLSGSRMDEQFFGPGTRLTVL.

CDR3 sequence: CASGPKPTGTGFADTEAFF. In DNA form, the CDR3 reads TGTGCTAGTGGCCCTAAACCCACCGGGACAGGGTTTGCTGACACTGAAGCTTTCTTT. The chain recombines TRBV12-5 with TRBJ1-1; 9 bases line up with TRBD1. Germline CDR1 is LGHNT and CDR2 is FRNRAP. This CDR3 spans 19 amino acids. Trimming took 6 bases from V and 3 from J; bases not matched to a gene: 20.

The V call is TRBV2, the J call TRBJ2-2; D is perhaps TRBD1 (7 bases). Trimming took 6 bases from V and 5 from J, leaving 16 bases between them. In germline, CDR1 is SNHLY, CDR2 FYNNEI. The length of the CDR3 is 15 residues. In DNA form, the CDR3 reads TGTGCCAGCAGGGCCGTCAGGGGGAGGACCGGGGAGCTGTTTTTT. Protein sequence: CASRAVRGRTGELFF.

The chain joins TRBV28 to TRBJ1-5; TRBD1 matches at 10 bases. This CDR3 contains 15 residues. Losses at the gene ends were 11 bases for V and 6 bases for J; bases not matched to a gene: 13. CDR1 MDHEN and CDR2 SYDVKM come from the germline V gene. CDR3: CACRTGQGGFQPQHF. The CDR3 DNA follows: TGTGCCTGCCGAACCGGACAGGGGGGCTTTCAGCCCCAGCATTTT.

The chain couples TRBV30 to TRBJ1-2, with 9 bases that match TRBD1. The CDR3 length is 12 residues. The V segment lost 4 bases and the J segment 8 bases; nucleotides outside the gene matches: 5. Germline CDR1 is GTSNPN and CDR2 is SVGIG (reference sequence). The CDR3, as DNA: TGTGCCTGGACTACAGGGGGCGGCGGCTACACCTTC. This encodes CAWTTGGGGYTF.

The chain has TRBV11-2 and TRBJ2-1; 7 bases match TRBD2. The germline CDR1 and CDR2 sequences are SGHAT and FQNNGV. The CDR3 consists of 14 residues. The V segment lost 10 bases and the J segment 0 bases; nucleotides outside the gene matches: 6. CDR3 DNA: TGTGCCATCCTAGCGGTCAGCTCCTACAATGAGCAGTTCTTC. Protein: CAILAVSSYNEQFF.

The chain has TRBV5-1 and TRBJ1-2; D is undetermined. Looked up from germline, CDR1 is SGHRS and CDR2 is YFSETQ. The CDR3 is 13 amino acids. Between the trimmed V and J ends, which lost 4 bases and 7 bases, there was a span of 14 bases. The chain's CDR3 is CASSGVAGSGYTF. Written as DNA, the CDR3 is TGCGCCAGCAGCGGTGTGGCGGGGAGTGGCTACACCTTC.

This sequence joins TRBV7-3 and TRBJ2-2; D is possibly TRBD2 (5 bases). V lost 1 base and J 4 bases, leaving 10 bases between the germline ends. Germline V gene lookup returns CDR1 SGHTA and CDR2 FQGTGA. The CDR3 spans 15 residues. CDR3 sequence reads: CASSLRGSGTGELFF. Written as DNA, the CDR3 is TGTGCCAGCAGCTTAAGAGGGAGCGGCACCGGGGAGCTGTTTTTT.

This clone was picked up one time. As the CDR3 is not closed by the conserved phenylalanine or tryptophan, this likely results from a read error. It is unclear where the CDR3 begins or ends on the DNA, so no DNA is shown, and the CDR3 is as TCRdb lists it. The genes are TRBV10-3 and TRBJ1-3. Germline-derived CDR1 and CDR2 are ENHRY and SYGVKD. The CDR3 extends over 15 residues, inclusive of both ends. CDR3 sequence: CAISEGLYSGNTIYL.

The chain uses TRBV9 and TRBJ1-3, with D uncertain. V was shortened by 0 bases and J by 0 bases, with 7 bases between the two germline ends. Germline loops: CDR1 SGDLS, CDR2 YYNGEE. This CDR3 contains 15 residues. CDR3 DNA: TGTGCCAGCAGCGTAGGTGTTCACTCTGGAAACACCATATATTTT. This sequence encodes CASSVGVHSGNTIYF.

Notes on this clone: This same CDR3 is encoded by further DNA sequences in the sample. The V call is TRBV9, the J call TRBJ2-7; D is unclear. Trimming took 0 bases from V and 2 from J, leaving 9 bases between them. CDR1 and CDR2 (germline): SGDLS, YYNGEE. The CDR3 consists of 14 residues. CDR3: CASSVGGVPYEQYF. The CDR3 DNA reads as TGTGCCAGCAGCGTAGGAGGCGTCCCCTACGAGCAGTACTTC.

The chain combines TRBV7-2 with TRBJ2-1; maybe TRBD2 (6 bases). The germline V and J ends were trimmed by 7 bases and 6 bases, with 16 bases remaining between them. The germline CDR1 and CDR2 sequences are SGHTA and FQGNSA. The CDR3 runs to 14 residues. This CDR3 is CASTRDFLSNEQFF. DNA of the CDR3: TGTGCCAGCACCAGGGACTTTCTTAGCAATGAGCAGTTCTTC.

The V and J genes are TRBV6-6 and TRBJ1-4, with no clear D. The CDR3 has 15 amino acids. V lost 5 bases, J lost 3 bases, and 13 bases lay in between. CDR1 is MNHNY, CDR2 SVGAGI, per germline (reference sequence). Here the CDR3 reads CASSDPPGANEKLFF. The CDR3 coding sequence is TGTGCCAGCAGTGACCCCCCGGGAGCTAATGAAAAACTGTTTTTT.

In its sample, this clone ranks as medium-sized (0.01 to 0.1%). Other DNA sequences of this sample code for an identical CDR3. The CDR3 loop is CASSVTGGNTEAFF. In DNA form, the CDR3 reads TGTGCCAGCAGCGTAACCGGGGGTAACACTGAAGCTTTCTTT. The rearrangement uses TRBV9 and TRBJ1-1, with D maybe TRBD1 (5 bases). Trimming removed 1 base at V and 2 bases at J, with 9 bases between. The CDR3 totals 14 residues. CDR1 and CDR2 from the germline V gene are SGDLS and YYNGEE.

The chain combines TRBV5-1 with TRBJ2-5, with TRBD2 matching over 13 bases. V shed 5 bases and J 4 bases; nucleotides not matched to a gene: 5. This CDR3 has 15 amino acids. Germline V gene lookup returns CDR1 SGHRS and CDR2 YFSETQ. The DNA of the CDR3 is TGCGCCAGCAGGTCGGGACTAGCGGGACCAGAGACCCAGTACTTC. Translating it yields CASRSGLAGPETQYF.

V is TRBV29-1 and J is TRBJ2-2, with 8 nucleotides matching TRBD2. The CDR3 runs to 14 residues. Germline lookup yields CDR1 SQVTM and CDR2 ANQGSEA. Trimming at V came to 3 bases and at J to 6 bases, leaving 6 bases not matched to a gene. The CDR3 loop is CSVDTSGAAGELFF. The CDR3 DNA reads TGCAGCGTTGACACTAGCGGTGCCGCCGGGGAGCTGTTTTTT.

The chain uses TRBV18 and TRBJ2-1; D is perhaps TRBD2 (5 bases). The germline CDR1 and CDR2 sequences are KGHSH and LQKENI. The CDR3 totals 20 residues. Trimming cost V 4 bases and J 9 bases, with 34 bases left between them. CDR3 nucleotide sequence: TGTGCCAGCTCACGAATGAGGGCTATGAGGTTAGGCCAATCGATCAGTGAGCAGTTCTTC. It codes for CASSRMRAMRLGQSISEQFF.

The chain has TRBV6-7 and TRBJ1-5; TRBD1 might be the D (5 bases). TRBV6-7 is classed as an ORF, of uncertain function. The CDR3 extends over 19 amino acids. V shed 0 bases and J shed 12 bases, with 30 bases lying between them. CDR3 nucleotide sequence: TGTGCCAGCAGTTACTCGATTTGGAGGACAAGGGGAGGGAATCAAAGCCAGCATTTT. Its translation is CASSYSIWRTRGGNQSQHF.